This T cell receptor (beta chain) was sequenced for a study of shared clonotypes between healthy human individuals. The V and J ends lost 6 bases and 3 bases, in that order; junction bases with no gene match: 8. The CDR3 has 15 amino acids. Germline assignment: CDR1 MNHEY and CDR2 SVGAGI. Points from the study as a whole: Though the depth was large, rarefaction showed that sorted-subset sequencing was incomplete.

Using immunoSEQ multiplex PCR, the repertoire was profiled, and TCRdb retains in-frame clones only, with some absent. This sample has about 2.4 million clones, with approximately 93% found just once. Worth noting for this clone: What it binds is unknown.

V is TRBV6-5 and J is TRBJ2-7; TRBD2 aligns across 10 bases. This receptor was obtained from a man younger than 35 in good health. Some clones in this sample may be carry-over from other donors' samples. The material sequenced was naive CD4+ T cells from PBMCs. As for subset: CD45RA+ positively selected. The CDR3 bases are TGTGCCAGCAGCTTAACTAGCGGGACCATCTACGAGCAGTACTTC. Its translation: CASSLTSGTIYEQYF.